This passage covers 27 T cell receptor beta chains from one sample sequenced in a study of cytomegalovirus exposure and HLA in healthy donors. PCR employed 60 Vbeta and 13 Jbeta primers. TCRdb keeps only in-frame clones here, not all; method: immunoSEQ multiplex PCR. The repertoire includes 99,000 or so clones, about 83% of them detected once, and around 3.6% sits in the top ten. Sequencing was carried out using PBMCs. These TCRs come from a female donor in good health and CMV-seropositive.

In DNA, the CDR3 is TGTGCCAGCAGCTTTGACAGGGGCTACTCTGGGGCCAACGTCCTGACTTTC. Its protein is CASSFDRGYSGANVLTF. This chain links TRBV5-6 with TRBJ2-6, with 8 bases identical to TRBD1. The CDR3 has 17 amino acids. CDR1 SGHDT and CDR2 YYEEEE come from the germline V gene. The junction had 4 bases not matched to a gene; V was cut back by 2 bases and J by 0 bases.

This sequence joins TRBV27 and TRBJ2-1; D uncertain. The V end lost 4 bases, the J end lost 2 bases, and 9 bases lay between the germline ends. Germline-derived CDR1 and CDR2 are MNHEY and SMNVEV (reference sequence). There are 14 residues in the CDR3. CDR3 residues: CASSSVVTYNEQFF. CDR3 coding DNA: TGTGCCAGCAGTTCAGTGGTGACCTACAATGAGCAGTTCTTC.

The J gene is TRBJ1-6, the V gene TRBV5-1; no firm D call. CDR1 and CDR2 from the germline V gene are SGHRS and YFSETQ. The ends were cut back, 5 bases at V and 9 bases at J, with 12 bases in the middle. The CDR3 totals 13 residues. In nucleotides, the CDR3 is TGCGCCAGCAGAAGTACAAGTGGTTCACCCCTCCACTTT. Translated, it gives CASRSTSGSPLHF.

This clone was counted a few times. The chain joins TRBV11-2 to TRBJ2-7, with TRBD1 matching 7 bases. Germline V CDR1 and CDR2: SGHAT, FQNNGV. The CDR3 runs 16 residues. V lost 2 bases and J lost 2; bases outside the gene matches: 9. The CDR3 coding sequence is TGTGCCAGCAGCTTAAACCTGGGACAGCGGACCTACGAGCAGTACTTC. Protein sequence: CASSLNLGQRTYEQYF.

The chain has TRBV5-1 and TRBJ1-1, with D tentatively TRBD1 (6 bases). V was pared by 0 bases and J by 6 bases, with 9 bases between. CDR3 size: 13 residues. CDR1 and CDR2 (germline): SGHRS, YFSETQ. The DNA of the CDR3 is TGCGCCAGCAGCTTGGAGGGGGGGGCTGAAGCTTTCTTT. This codes for CASSLEGGAEAFF.

About this clone: One end of the junction is discordant with germline, which a read error may explain. V is TRBV19 and J is TRBJ1-4, with D maybe TRBD1 (5 bases). The germline gives CDR1 LNHDA, CDR2 SQIVND (reference sequence). This CDR3 region has 15 residues. The CDR3 spells CTSSIDRGYNEKLFF. As DNA, the CDR3 is TGTACCAGTAGTATAGATCGGGGGTATAATGAAAAACTGTTTTTT.

The rearrangement joins TRBV9 to TRBJ2-7; D remains ambiguous. V dropped 0 bases and J dropped 4 bases, with 14 bases sitting between them. The CDR3 sequence is 15 residues long. Germline V gene data show CDR1 as SGDLS and CDR2 as YYNGEE. CDR3 DNA: TGTGCCAGCAGCGTAGACCAAAGTGGGCTTTACGAGCAGTACTTC. Protein product: CASSVDQSGLYEQYF. Combining the CDR3 with reference TRBV9 and TRBJ2-7 gives the whole variable domain DSGVTQTPKHLITATGQRVTLRCSPRSGDLSVYWYQQSLDQGLQFLIQYYNGEERAKGNILERFSAQQFPDLHSELNLSSLELGDSALYFCASSVDQSGLYEQYFGPGTRLTVT.

The chain employs TRBV4-1 and TRBJ2-1; 7 bases match TRBD1. V was clipped by 0 bases and J by 6 bases; unmatched bases: 14. CDR3 length: 18 residues. The germline V gene encodes CDR1 MGHRA and CDR2 YSYEKL. CDR3 sequence (DNA): TGCGCCAGCAGCCAAGACCCTCAGACAGGGATCGCTAGCAATGAGCAGTTCTTC. It translates to CASSQDPQTGIASNEQFF.

The chain employs TRBV12-5 and TRBJ2-1; D unclear. Germline CDR1 LGHNT, CDR2 FRNRAP. V was clipped by 1 base and J by 5 bases, with 9 bases between them. The CDR3 totals 14 residues. CDR3 nucleotide sequence: TGTGCTAGTGGTTTGGCCGTTCCTAACAATGAGCAGTTCTTC. Its translation: CASGLAVPNNEQFF.

V is TRBV7-8 and J is TRBJ2-1, with TRBD2 matching over 8 bases. The CDR3 is 14 amino acids. Germline CDR1 SGHVS, CDR2 FQNEAQ. V lost 2 bases to trimming and J lost 15 bases; unmatched junction nucleotides: 12. This CDR3 is CASSLLEAGDQWFF. The CDR3 DNA reads as TGTGCCAGCAGCTTACTTGAAGCGGGAGATCAGTGGTTCTTC.

For this clone: Additional DNA sequences in this sample encode the identical CDR3. The chain is built from TRBV7-6 and TRBJ2-3, with D possibly TRBD2 on 6 matching bases. This CDR3 comprises 16 residues. With 5 bases removed from V and 0 bases from J, the gap between germline ends came to 15 bases. Per the germline V gene, CDR1 is SGHVS and CDR2 is FNYEAQ. The CDR3 sequence: CASSISAGTSTDTQYF. CDR3 DNA sequence: TGTGCCAGCAGCATCTCAGCGGGTACTAGCACAGATACGCAGTATTTT.

This rearrangement joins TRBV19 to TRBJ1-5; D not resolved. Trimming removed 11 bases from V and 7 bases from J, with 12 bases in between. The CDR3 consists of 11 residues. The V gene's germline CDR1 is LNHDA and CDR2 SQIVND (reference sequence). CDR3 protein: CASSGPQPQHF. The CDR3 coding sequence is TGTGCCTCCAGCGGCCCCCAGCCCCAGCATTTT. The variable domain in full, completed from reference TRBV19 and TRBJ1-5, reads DGGITQSPKYLFRKEGQNVTLSCEQNLNHDAMYWYRQDPGQGLRLIYYSQIVNDFQKGDIAEGYSVSREKKESFPLTVTSAQKNPTAFYLCASSGPQPQHFGDGTRLSIL.

The chain is built from TRBV6-5 and TRBJ2-7, with 7 bases aligning to TRBD2. Trimming cost V 5 bases and J 7 bases; bases outside gene matches: 8. Germline loops: CDR1 MNHEY, CDR2 SVGAGI. CDR3 length: 13 amino acids. The CDR3 DNA follows: TGTGCCAGCAGTGGGACTATTATGGGTGAGCAGTACTTC. This sequence encodes CASSGTIMGEQYF.

The rearrangement uses TRBV9 and TRBJ1-2, with D perhaps matching TRBD1 (5 bases). CDR3 length: 14 amino acids. Germline CDR1 SGDLS, CDR2 YYNGEE. V dropped 6 bases and J dropped 8 bases, with 20 bases sitting between them. CDR3 sequence (DNA): TGTGCCAGCAAATTTTTACCGCAGGGTTTCGGCTACACCTTC. As protein: CASKFLPQGFGYTF.

The chain uses TRBV7-8 and TRBJ1-2, with 7 bases aligning to TRBD1. CDR1 SGHVS and CDR2 FQNEAQ come from the germline V gene. V gave up 2 bases and J gave up 0 bases; unmatched junction bases: 3. This CDR3 contains 15 residues. The CDR3 sequence: CASSLPTGPNYGYTF. The CDR3 DNA reads TGTGCCAGCAGCTTACCGACAGGGCCTAACTATGGCTACACCTTC.

This sequence joins TRBV5-1 and TRBJ1-1, with D possibly TRBD1 on 5 matching bases. This CDR3 is built from 12 residues. The germline V and J ends were trimmed by 4 bases and 6 bases, with 10 bases remaining between them. Germline V gene sequence: CDR1 SGHRS, CDR2 YFSETQ. Here the CDR3 reads CASSTGVSEAFF. CDR3 nucleotide sequence: TGCGCCAGCAGCACGGGGGTCTCTGAAGCTTTCTTT. Full variable domain (missing parts from reference TRBV5-1 and TRBJ1-1): KAGVTQTPRYLIKTRGQQVTLSCSPISGHRSVSWYQQTPGQGLQFLFEYFSETQRNKGNFPGRFSGRQFSNSRSEMNVSTLELGDSALYLCASSTGVSEAFFGQGTRLTVV.

V and J are TRBV11-2 and TRBJ2-5; 7 bases line up with TRBD2. V gave up 3 bases and J gave up 2 bases; unmatched junction bases: 9. Looked up from germline, CDR1 is SGHAT and CDR2 is FQNNGV. There are 16 residues in the CDR3. The CDR3 nucleotides read TGTGCCAGCAGCTTTACAAATACGGGGGGACAAGAGACCCAGTACTTC. Its protein product is CASSFTNTGGQETQYF.

V and J are TRBV25-1 and TRBJ2-1; possibly TRBD1 for D (5 bases). The CDR3 has 16 residues. Deletions cut 1 base from V and 2 bases from J, with 12 bases between. CDR1 and CDR2 (germline): MGHDK, SYGVNS. CDR3 amino acids: CASSELGVVTYNEQFF. The CDR3 DNA reads TGTGCCAGCAGTGAATTAGGGGTTGTGACCTACAATGAGCAGTTCTTC.

CDR3 sequence (DNA): TGCGCCAGCAGTAGGACACGGGAGAATGGCTACACCTTC. Its protein is CASSRTRENGYTF. This sequence joins TRBV5-1 and TRBJ1-2; D may be TRBD1 (5 bases). V was cut by 5 bases and J by 6 bases, with 14 bases left in between. There are 13 residues in the CDR3. Per the germline V gene, CDR1 is SGHRS and CDR2 is YFSETQ.

In regard to this clone: Relative to the germline gene, one junction end is altered; a read error may explain this. This chain links TRBV7-8 with TRBJ1-2; D uncertain. The CDR3 loop spans 16 amino acids. Looked up from germline, CDR1 is SGHVS and CDR2 is FQNEAQ. CDR3: CASSLGFSSQTYGYPF. The CDR3 DNA reads TGTGCCAGCAGCTTAGGTTTCTCAAGCCAGACTTATGGCTACCCCTTC.

The CDR3: CASFPRGETNTGELFF. DNA of the CDR3: TGCGCCAGCTTCCCCCGGGGAGAAACTAACACCGGGGAGCTGTTTTTT. The gene calls are TRBV5-1 and TRBJ2-2, with D tentatively TRBD2 (5 bases). CDR1 and CDR2 from the germline V gene are SGHRS and YFSETQ. The CDR3 has 16 residues. The V end was cut by 7 bases, the J end by 2 bases, with 18 bases between.

Regarding this clone: The junction departs from the called germline gene at one end, perhaps through a read error. The gene calls are TRBV19 and TRBJ2-3; 9 nucleotides match TRBD2. The CDR3 contains 16 residues. Germline V CDR1 and CDR2: LNHDA, SQIVND (reference sequence). The CDR3 is CASSPVTSGRTDTQCF. The CDR3 DNA reads TGTGCCAGTAGTCCTGTGACTAGCGGACGCACAGATACGCAGTGTTTT.

The sample holds a few counts of this clone. The chain is built from TRBV5-6 and TRBJ2-1; 10 nucleotides agree with TRBD2. Germline V CDR1 and CDR2: SGHDT, YYEEEE. The length of the CDR3 is 18 residues. V dropped 0 bases and J dropped 1; count of bases not matched to a gene: 7. The CDR3 here is CASSLDPLAGRSYNEQFF. The CDR3 DNA reads as TGTGCCAGCAGCTTGGATCCACTAGCGGGGAGGTCCTACAATGAGCAGTTCTTC.

The rearrangement uses TRBV6-1 and TRBJ1-5, with a weak D call TRBD1 (6 bases). The V gene lost 2 bases and the J gene lost 4 bases, with 12 bases spanning the gap. CDR3 length: 15 amino acids. CDR1 and CDR2 (germline): MNHNS, SASEGT. CDR3 sequence: CASSEFDRWNQPQHF. In nucleotides, the CDR3 is TGTGCCAGCAGTGAATTTGACAGGTGGAATCAGCCCCAGCATTTT.

V gene TRBV6-6 combines with J gene TRBJ1-1, with TRBD1 matching over 7 bases. This CDR3 has 16 amino acids. Germline assignment: CDR1 MNHNY and CDR2 SVGAGI (reference sequence). J lost 0 bases, V lost 5 bases, and 9 bases had no gene match. The CDR3 DNA reads TGTGCCAGCAGTAATCACAGGGGCATCATGAACACTGAAGCTTTCTTT. Encoded protein: CASSNHRGIMNTEAFF.

The chain is built from TRBV6-5 and TRBJ1-1; TRBD1 matches at 7 bases. The germline CDR1 and CDR2 sequences are MNHEY and SVGAGI. The CDR3 contains 15 residues. The V gene end was trimmed by 6 bases and the J gene end by 2 bases; junction bases not matched to a gene: 9. CDR3 in DNA: TGTGCCAGCAGACCCCGAACAGGGGCTAACACTGAAGCTTTCTTT. This codes for CASRPRTGANTEAFF.

J is TRBJ2-3 and V is TRBV5-1; D is ambiguous. V lost 3 bases, J lost 0 bases, and 11 bases lay in between. Germline values: CDR1 SGHRS, CDR2 YFSETQ. This CDR3 is built from 15 residues. CDR3 DNA sequence: TGCGCCAGCAGCTCCAGGATCATTAGCACAGATACGCAGTATTTT. This sequence encodes CASSSRIISTDTQYF.